This passage covers 24 T cell receptor beta chains from one sample sequenced in a study of control samples from healthy donors and cancer patients. TCRdb's table, derived via immunoSEQ multiplex PCR, lists solely in-frame clones and lacks some. The data contain 40,000 to 65,000 clones, roughly 90% of them singletons. Sequenced: PBMCs. The receptor source for this set is a man aged 55-75 years with head and neck cancer.

V and J are TRBV27 and TRBJ2-1, with TRBD2 identical over 12 bases. The CDR3 length is 14 residues. The trim removed 6 bases at V and 7 bases at J, leaving 4 bases unmatched. From germline, CDR1 is MNHEY and CDR2 SMNVEV (reference sequence). CDR3 bases: TGTGCCAGCAGGACTAGCGGGAGTCATAATGAGCAGTTCTTC. Translated: CASRTSGSHNEQFF.

This clone is medium-sized by share. This CDR3 is also generated by other DNA sequences in the sample. The V gene is TRBV10-3, the J gene TRBJ1-5; 7 nucleotides line up with TRBD1. V lost 11 bases, J lost 0 bases, and 7 bases stayed unmatched. The germline CDR1 and CDR2 sequences are ENHRY and SYGVKD. The CDR3 consists of 14 residues. The CDR3 DNA follows: TGTGCCTCGGGGACAGCAGATAGCAATCAGCCCCAGCATTTT. It encodes CASGTADSNQPQHF.

The rearrangement uses TRBV13 and TRBJ1-1, with D hard to call. The ends were cut back, 7 bases at V and 1 base at J, with 16 bases in the middle. CDR1 is PRHDT, CDR2 FYEKMQ, per germline (reference sequence). CDR3 length equals 15 residues. The CDR3, as DNA: TGTGCCAGCACATTAAACGGACGGGCGAACACTGAAGCTTTCTTT. It is translated as CASTLNGRANTEAFF.

The chain couples TRBV7-3 to TRBJ1-1; D unresolved. Germline CDR1 is SGHTA and CDR2 is FQGTGA. V gave up 3 bases and J gave up 0 bases, with 5 bases separating them. The CDR3 loop spans 13 amino acids. In nucleotides, the CDR3 is TGTGCCAGCAGCTTTGGGATGAACACTGAAGCTTTCTTT. As protein: CASSFGMNTEAFF.

The chain recombines TRBV6-5 with TRBJ2-1; 7 bases are a match to TRBD2. V lost 6 bases and J lost 7; bases outside the gene matches: 9. In germline, CDR1 is MNHEY, CDR2 SVGAGI. The CDR3 has 14 amino acids. Here the CDR3 DNA reads TGTGCCAGCAGACCGGGGGGAGAGAATAATGAGCAGTTCTTC. As protein: CASRPGGENNEQFF.

The gene calls are TRBV4-2 and TRBJ1-2; tentatively, D is TRBD1 (6 bases). The germline CDR1 and CDR2 sequences are LGHNA and YNFKEQ. Between the trimmed V and J ends, which lost 0 bases and 4 bases, there was a span of 12 bases. There are 15 residues in the CDR3. CDR3 in DNA: TGTGCCAGCAGCCAAGATTCGGGGGGCTTCTATGGCTACACCTTC. As protein: CASSQDSGGFYGYTF.

The gene calls are TRBV4-3 and TRBJ1-5, with TRBD1 matching 8 bases. CDR1 and CDR2 from the germline V gene are LGHNA and YSLEER. The CDR3 extends over 18 amino acids. Losses at the gene ends were 0 bases for V and 7 bases for J; bases not matched to a gene: 14. The CDR3 sequence: CASSQDKSIQGAGQPQHF. CDR3 in DNA: TGCGCCAGCAGCCAAGATAAAAGTATCCAGGGGGCTGGACAGCCCCAGCATTTT.

The chain recombines TRBV6-5 with TRBJ1-1; D not certain. V lost 0 bases, J lost 8 bases, and 7 bases lay in between. Germline V lookup: CDR1 MNHEY, CDR2 SVGAGI. The CDR3 sequence is 12 residues long. CDR3 amino acids: CASSYSRSEAFF. The DNA for the CDR3 is TGTGCCAGCAGTTACTCGAGGTCGGAAGCTTTCTTT.

The V call is TRBV19, the J call TRBJ2-7; 7 bases line up with TRBD1. Germline V lookup: CDR1 LNHDA, CDR2 SQIVND (reference sequence). CDR3 length equals 15 residues. V was clipped by 1 base and J by 5 bases; unmatched bases: 8. The CDR3 spells CASSIVRQGVDEQYF. The CDR3 DNA reads as TGTGCCAGTAGTATAGTGCGGCAGGGGGTCGACGAGCAGTACTTC.

This clone has only a few counts. This rearrangement joins TRBV2 to TRBJ1-1; TRBD1 is a possible D gene (6 bases). From germline, CDR1 is SNHLY and CDR2 FYNNEI. V shed 7 bases and J shed 11 bases, with 14 bases lying between them. The CDR3 spans 11 residues. The DNA of the CDR3 is TGTGCCAGCACATATACAGGGATGGCTTTCTTT. This gives the protein CASTYTGMAFF.

The chain joins TRBV6-5 to TRBJ1-5; D gene uncertain. There are 13 residues in the CDR3. Germline V gene sequence: CDR1 MNHEY, CDR2 SVGAGI. The V gene lost 0 bases and the J gene lost 7 bases, with 7 bases spanning the gap. The CDR3 bases are TGTGCCAGCAGTTACTCTGGGGAACAGCCCCAGCATTTT. Encoded protein: CASSYSGEQPQHF.

This chain uses TRBV27 with TRBJ2-7, with 7 bases fitting TRBD2. Germline values: CDR1 MNHEY, CDR2 SMNVEV (reference sequence). V lost 0 bases to trimming and J lost 3 bases; unmatched junction nucleotides: 8. The CDR3 sequence is 16 residues long. The DNA of the CDR3 is TGTGCCAGCAGTTTATCGGCGGGGGTAGGGGTCTACGAGCAGTACTTC. It codes for CASSLSAGVGVYEQYF.

This chain connects TRBV9 to TRBJ2-6, with D hard to call. Germline CDR1 and CDR2: SGDLS and YYNGEE. CDR3 size: 15 residues. V lost 2 bases, J lost 0 bases, and 6 bases lay in between. CDR3 DNA: TGTGCCAGCAGCGTCGATGTCTCTGGGGCCAACGTCCTGACTTTC. Its translation is CASSVDVSGANVLTF.

This clone was observed a single time. This chain joins TRBV9 and TRBJ2-1, with a weak D call TRBD1 (5 bases). The germline V gene has CDR1 SGDLS and CDR2 YYNGEE. CDR3 length: 15 residues. V gave up 0 bases and J gave up 1 base, with 8 bases separating them. This CDR3 reads CASSVGRESYNEQFF. CDR3 DNA: TGTGCCAGCAGCGTAGGCAGGGAATCCTACAATGAGCAGTTCTTC.

This chain joins TRBV19 and TRBJ1-2, with D unclear. V lost 4 bases, J lost 9 bases, and 9 bases lay in between. Germline V CDR1 and CDR2: LNHDA, SQIVND (reference sequence). The CDR3 is made up of 11 amino acids. CDR3 bases: TGTGCCAGTAGTACCCGAGCACGCTACACCTTC. Translating it yields CASSTRARYTF. Combining the CDR3 with reference TRBV19 and TRBJ1-2 gives the whole variable domain DGGITQSPKYLFRKEGQNVTLSCEQNLNHDAMYWYRQDPGQGLRLIYYSQIVNDFQKGDIAEGYSVSREKKESFPLTVTSAQKNPTAFYLCASSTRARYTFGSGTRLTVV.

The rearrangement links TRBV27 to TRBJ2-4, with 7 bases identical to TRBD1. The V gene end was trimmed by 3 bases and the J gene end by 7 bases; junction bases not matched to a gene: 6. The germline gives CDR1 MNHEY, CDR2 SMNVEV (reference sequence). CDR3 size: 14 residues. Written as DNA, the CDR3 is TGTGCCAGCAGTTTTAGACAGGGAAGGAACATTCAGTACTTC. Translating it yields CASSFRQGRNIQYF.

The chain combines TRBV20-1 with TRBJ2-7; tentatively, D is TRBD1 (6 bases). V lost 5 bases and J 5 bases, leaving 10 bases between the germline ends. Looked up from germline, CDR1 is DFQATT and CDR2 is SNEGSKA (reference sequence). The CDR3 loop spans 11 amino acids. The CDR3 region is CSAPSGDEQYF. CDR3 in DNA: TGCAGTGCTCCCTCAGGGGACGAGCAGTACTTC.

This rearrangement joins TRBV5-4 to TRBJ2-7; D remains ambiguous. There are 11 residues in the CDR3. Germline values: CDR1 SGHNT, CDR2 YYREEE (reference sequence). Trimming stripped 3 bases from V and 2 bases from J, with 3 bases between. The DNA for the CDR3 is TGTGCCAGCAGCTCGGCCTACGAGCAGTACTTC. Protein: CASSSAYEQYF.

The chain has TRBV28 and TRBJ1-1; D is perhaps TRBD1 (6 bases). V was cut by 1 base and J by 5 bases, with 17 bases left in between. The CDR3 consists of 16 residues. Germline CDR1 reads MDHEN; CDR2 reads SYDVKM. The CDR3 loop is CASSLFKGYRVTEAFF. The CDR3 DNA is TGTGCCAGCAGTTTATTCAAGGGTTACAGGGTAACTGAAGCTTTCTTT.

The chain's CDR3 is CASSSIGHYEQYF. CDR3 DNA sequence: TGTGCCAGCAGTTCGATCGGACACTACGAGCAGTACTTC. The chain is built from TRBV12-3 or TRBV12-4 and TRBJ2-7; maybe TRBD1 (5 bases). Trimming removed 4 bases from V and 3 bases from J, with 10 bases in between. The CDR3 is made up of 13 amino acids.

The rearrangement uses TRBV11-2 and TRBJ1-1, with D possibly matching TRBD1 (6 bases). CDR3 length equals 14 residues. CDR1 is SGHAT, CDR2 FQNNGV, per germline. Trimming left V 3 bases short and J 6 bases short, with 14 bases between. CDR3 residues: CASSLWGAEPEAFF. CDR3 coding DNA: TGTGCCAGCAGCTTGTGGGGGGCCGAACCTGAAGCTTTCTTT.

This clone occurred a few times. The rearrangement joins TRBV4-3 to TRBJ2-6; 10 bases match TRBD1. CDR3 length: 17 amino acids. Germline trimming cut 1 base from V and 2 bases from J; bases unmatched to any gene: 2. Germline values: CDR1 LGHNA, CDR2 YSLEER. The CDR3 nucleotides are TGCGCCAGCAGCCAAGGGACAGGGGGTGCTGGGGCCAACGTCCTGACTTTC. Amino acid sequence: CASSQGTGGAGANVLTF.

This clone was recorded a few times. V is TRBV28 and J is TRBJ1-2, with a weak D call TRBD1 (5 bases). Germline values: CDR1 MDHEN, CDR2 SYDVKM. The CDR3 sequence is 13 residues long. The germline V and J ends were trimmed by 8 bases and 4 bases, with 14 bases remaining between them. CDR3 in amino acids: CASVGTTVYGYTF. The DNA for the CDR3 is TGTGCCAGCGTTGGTACGACAGTCTATGGCTACACCTTC.

In this sample, this clone turned up once. The chain employs TRBV28 and TRBJ1-6; no clear D gene. V shed 1 base and J shed 9 bases, with 16 bases lying between them. CDR1 and CDR2 from the germline V gene are MDHEN and SYDVKM. This CDR3 contains 16 residues. The CDR3 coding sequence is TGTGCCAGCAGTTTATTCTACCAGGCCGGAGTTTCACCCCTCCACTTT. The encoded protein is CASSLFYQAGVSPLHF.